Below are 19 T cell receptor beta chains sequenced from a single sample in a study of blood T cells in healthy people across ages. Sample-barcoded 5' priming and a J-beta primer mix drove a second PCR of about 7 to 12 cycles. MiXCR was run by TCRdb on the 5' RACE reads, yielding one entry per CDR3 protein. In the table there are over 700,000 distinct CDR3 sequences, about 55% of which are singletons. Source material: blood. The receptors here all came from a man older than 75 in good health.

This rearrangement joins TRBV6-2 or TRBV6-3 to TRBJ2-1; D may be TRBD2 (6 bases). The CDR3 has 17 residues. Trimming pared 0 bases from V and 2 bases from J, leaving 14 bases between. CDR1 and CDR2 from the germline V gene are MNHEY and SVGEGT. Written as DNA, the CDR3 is TGTGCCAGCAGTTACTCAGTCGGGAGTCCAACCTACAATGAGCAGTTCTTC. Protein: CASSYSVGSPTYNEQFF.

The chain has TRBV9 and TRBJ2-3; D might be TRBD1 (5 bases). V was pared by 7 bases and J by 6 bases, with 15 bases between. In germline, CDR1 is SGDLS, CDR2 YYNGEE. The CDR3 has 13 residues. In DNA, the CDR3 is TGTGCCAGCGGCTACCTTCCAGGGGATACGCAGTATTTT. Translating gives CASGYLPGDTQYF. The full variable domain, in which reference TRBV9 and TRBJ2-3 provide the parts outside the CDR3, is DSGVTQTPKHLITATGQRVTLRCSPRSGDLSVYWYQQSLDQGLQFLIQYYNGEERAKGNILERFSAQQFPDLHSELNLSSLELGDSALYFCASGYLPGDTQYFGPGTRLTVL.

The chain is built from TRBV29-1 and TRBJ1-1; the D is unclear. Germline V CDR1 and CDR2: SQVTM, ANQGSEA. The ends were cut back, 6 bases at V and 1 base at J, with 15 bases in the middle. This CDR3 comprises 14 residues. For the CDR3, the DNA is TGCAGCGTGGGGAGAAGCGCCACGAACACTGAAGCTTTCTTT. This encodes CSVGRSATNTEAFF.

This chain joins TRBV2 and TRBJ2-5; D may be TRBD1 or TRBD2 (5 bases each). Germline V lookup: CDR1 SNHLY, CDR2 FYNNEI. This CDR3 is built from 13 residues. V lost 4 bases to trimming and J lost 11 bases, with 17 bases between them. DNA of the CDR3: TGTGCCAGCAGTGTAAACGGGGCCGGGGAGCAGTACTTC. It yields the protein CASSVNGAGEQYF.

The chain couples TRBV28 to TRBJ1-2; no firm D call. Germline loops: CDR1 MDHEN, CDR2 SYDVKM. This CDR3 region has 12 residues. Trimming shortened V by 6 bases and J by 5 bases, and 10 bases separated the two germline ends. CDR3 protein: CASSGSWYGYTF. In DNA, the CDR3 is TGTGCCAGCAGCGGCAGCTGGTATGGCTACACCTTC.

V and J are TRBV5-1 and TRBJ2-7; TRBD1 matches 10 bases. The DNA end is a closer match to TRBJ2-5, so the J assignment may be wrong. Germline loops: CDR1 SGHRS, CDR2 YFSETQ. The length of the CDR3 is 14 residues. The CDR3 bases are TGCGCCAGCAGCGAGACAGGGGGCGGTGAGACCCAGTACTTC. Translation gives CASSETGGGETQYF.

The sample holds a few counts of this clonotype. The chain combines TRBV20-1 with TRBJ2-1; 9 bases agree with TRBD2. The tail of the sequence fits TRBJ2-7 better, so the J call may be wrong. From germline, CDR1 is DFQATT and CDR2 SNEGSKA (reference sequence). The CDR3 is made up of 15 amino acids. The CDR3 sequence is CSARLSGRSTYEQYF. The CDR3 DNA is TGCAGTGCTAGACTTAGCGGGAGATCGACGTACGAGCAGTACTTC.

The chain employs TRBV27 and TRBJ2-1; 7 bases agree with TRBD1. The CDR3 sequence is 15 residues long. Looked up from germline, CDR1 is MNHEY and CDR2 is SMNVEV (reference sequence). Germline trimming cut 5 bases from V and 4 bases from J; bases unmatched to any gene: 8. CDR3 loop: CASSHRGLPYNEQFF. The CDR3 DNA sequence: TGTGCCAGCAGTCACAGGGGCCTCCCTTACAATGAGCAGTTCTTC.

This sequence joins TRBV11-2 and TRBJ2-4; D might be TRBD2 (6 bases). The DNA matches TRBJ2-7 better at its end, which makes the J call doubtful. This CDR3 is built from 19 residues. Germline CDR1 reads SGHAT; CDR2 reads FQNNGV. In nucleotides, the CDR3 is TGTGCCAGCAGCTTACCTAAGGGAGGTGGGACGGTGAGGACTGGCGAGCAGTACTTC. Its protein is CASSLPKGGGTVRTGEQYF.

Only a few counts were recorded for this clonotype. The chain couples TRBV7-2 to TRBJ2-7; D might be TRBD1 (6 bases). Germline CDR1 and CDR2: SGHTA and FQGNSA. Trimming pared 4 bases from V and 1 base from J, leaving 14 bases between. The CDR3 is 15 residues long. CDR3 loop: CASSSGTLVSYEQYF. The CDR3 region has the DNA TGTGCCAGCAGCTCTGGGACACTCGTTTCCTACGAGCAGTACTTC.

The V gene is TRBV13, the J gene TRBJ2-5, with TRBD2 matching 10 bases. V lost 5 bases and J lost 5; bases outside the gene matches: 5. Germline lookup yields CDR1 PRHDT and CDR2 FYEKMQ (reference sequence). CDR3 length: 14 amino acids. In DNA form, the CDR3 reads TGTGCCAGCAGCCGACTAGCGGGCGGTGAGACCCAGTACTTC. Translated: CASSRLAGGETQYF.

The CDR3 is CSVVVDPMSPLHF. The CDR3 DNA is TGCAGCGTTGTGGTAGACCCGATGTCACCCCTCCACTTT. The chain is built from TRBV29-1 and TRBJ1-6; D gene unclear. The CDR3 sequence is 13 residues long. Germline V CDR1 and CDR2: SQVTM, ANQGSEA. V was cut by 4 bases and J by 10 bases, with 14 bases left in between.

The CDR3 nucleotides are TGTGCCAGCTCCCCCGACCGTCAATATGGCTACACCTTC. It is translated as CASSPDRQYGYTF. The chain is built from TRBV18 and TRBJ1-2; D not resolved. There are 13 residues in the CDR3. Germline-derived CDR1 and CDR2 are KGHSH and LQKENI. Deletions cut 6 bases from V and 5 bases from J, with 13 bases between.

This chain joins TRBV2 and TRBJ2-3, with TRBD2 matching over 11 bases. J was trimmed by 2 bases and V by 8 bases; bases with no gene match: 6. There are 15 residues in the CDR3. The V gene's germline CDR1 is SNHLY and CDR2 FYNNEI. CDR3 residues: CASGPGLADTDTQYF. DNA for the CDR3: TGTGCCAGCGGCCCGGGACTAGCGGACACAGATACGCAGTATTTT.

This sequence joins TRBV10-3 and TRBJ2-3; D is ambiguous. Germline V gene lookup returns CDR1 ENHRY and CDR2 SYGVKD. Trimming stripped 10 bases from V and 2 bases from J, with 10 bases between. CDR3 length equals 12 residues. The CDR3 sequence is CATAQVTDTQYF. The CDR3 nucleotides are TGTGCCACCGCGCAAGTCACAGATACGCAGTATTTT.

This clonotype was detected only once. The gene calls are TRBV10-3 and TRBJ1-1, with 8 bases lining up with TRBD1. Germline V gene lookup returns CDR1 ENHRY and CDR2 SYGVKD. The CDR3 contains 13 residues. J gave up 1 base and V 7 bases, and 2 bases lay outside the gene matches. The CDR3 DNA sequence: TGTGCCATCACAGGACAGGGGAACACTGAAGCTTTCTTT. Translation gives CAITGQGNTEAFF.

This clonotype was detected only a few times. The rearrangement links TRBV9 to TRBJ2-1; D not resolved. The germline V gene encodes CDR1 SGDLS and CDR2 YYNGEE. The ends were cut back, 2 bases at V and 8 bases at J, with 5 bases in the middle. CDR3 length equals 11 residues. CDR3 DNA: TGTGCCAGCAGCGTGACCTATGAGCAGTTCTTC. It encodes CASSVTYEQFF.

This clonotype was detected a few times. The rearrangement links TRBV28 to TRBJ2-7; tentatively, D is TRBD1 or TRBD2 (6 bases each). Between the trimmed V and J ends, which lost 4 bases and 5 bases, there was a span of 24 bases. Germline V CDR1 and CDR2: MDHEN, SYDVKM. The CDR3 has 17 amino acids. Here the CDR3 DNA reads TGTGCCAGCAGTTCCCCGCTAGGGGGGCCAGGGGTCGACGAGCAGTACTTC. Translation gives CASSSPLGGPGVDEQYF. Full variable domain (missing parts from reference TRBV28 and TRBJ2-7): DVKVTQSSRYLVKRTGEKVFLECVQDMDHENMFWYRQDPGLGLRLIYFSYDVKMKEKGDIPEGYSVSREKKERFSLILESASTNQTSMYLCASSSPLGGPGVDEQYFGPGTRLTVT.

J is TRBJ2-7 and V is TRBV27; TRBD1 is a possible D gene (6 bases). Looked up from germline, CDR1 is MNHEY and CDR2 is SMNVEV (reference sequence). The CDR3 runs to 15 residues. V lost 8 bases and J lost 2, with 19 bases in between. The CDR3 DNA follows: TGTGCCAGCCGCGAACAGGGATTAGAAACCTACGAGCAGTACTTC. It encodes CASREQGLETYEQYF.